The rows below give T cell receptor beta chains drawn from one sample of a study of high-grade serous ovarian cancer treatment subgroups. Here immunoSEQ multiplex PCR was the method, and the copy in TCRdb shows in-frame clones only, minus some. The sample contains around 30,000 clones, about 81% of which appear only once. Material for sequencing was tumor tissue. The receptors here all came from a human donor with high-grade serous ovarian cancer. The conserved cysteine and the conserved F or W are not part of the CDR3 here. Some rows mark clone size as missing; the rest say once, few, many or name a class of expanded clone.

>.|TRBV18|TRBJ2-7
ASGRHPDEQY
>.|TRBV9|TRBJ2-1
ASSVREDGGEQF
>once|TRBV19|TRBJ2-1
ASSIRPGGPDEQF
>.|TRBV7-3|TRBJ2-5
ASSSSGRAETQY
>.|TRBV2|TRBJ1-1
ASSRVMNTEAF
>.|TRBV19|TRBJ2-3
ASMGPLVGTDTQY
>.|TRBV11-2|TRBJ2-6
ASSWGTGSSRANVLT
>.|TRBV27|TRBJ2-7
ASSLKGTGGYEQY
>.|TRBV6-6|TRBJ2-7
ASSYSTPGQGDEQY
>.|TRBV5-6|TRBJ2-5
ASSSPGQGARRETQY